This TCR beta chain stems from a study of blood T cell repertoires in COVID-19. Study context: Samples of COVID-19 (acute and convalescent) were obtained from the United States, Italy and Spain.

Original processing methods: Reference gene primer amplification gave estimated nucleated cell counts. Profiling relied on immunoSEQ multiplex PCR, and the TCRdb table lists in-frame clones only, not all of them. The DNA was the basis for D and trimming; V, J and clone size are from that table. The sample carries about 180,000 clones, approximately 86% recorded once. Germline values: CDR1 LNHDA, CDR2 SQIVND (reference sequence). The CDR3 extends over 15 amino acids. Trimming cost V 7 bases and J 1 base; bases outside gene matches: 9. The chain links TRBV19 to TRBJ2-7; TRBD1 matches 8 bases. This TCR was recovered from a man aged 45-60 years with active or convalescent COVID-19. Material for sequencing was peripheral blood. The DNA for the CDR3 is TGTGCCAGTACCCCCGGACAGGGAAGATCCTACGAGCAGTACTTC. Translated, it gives CASTPGQGRSYEQYF.